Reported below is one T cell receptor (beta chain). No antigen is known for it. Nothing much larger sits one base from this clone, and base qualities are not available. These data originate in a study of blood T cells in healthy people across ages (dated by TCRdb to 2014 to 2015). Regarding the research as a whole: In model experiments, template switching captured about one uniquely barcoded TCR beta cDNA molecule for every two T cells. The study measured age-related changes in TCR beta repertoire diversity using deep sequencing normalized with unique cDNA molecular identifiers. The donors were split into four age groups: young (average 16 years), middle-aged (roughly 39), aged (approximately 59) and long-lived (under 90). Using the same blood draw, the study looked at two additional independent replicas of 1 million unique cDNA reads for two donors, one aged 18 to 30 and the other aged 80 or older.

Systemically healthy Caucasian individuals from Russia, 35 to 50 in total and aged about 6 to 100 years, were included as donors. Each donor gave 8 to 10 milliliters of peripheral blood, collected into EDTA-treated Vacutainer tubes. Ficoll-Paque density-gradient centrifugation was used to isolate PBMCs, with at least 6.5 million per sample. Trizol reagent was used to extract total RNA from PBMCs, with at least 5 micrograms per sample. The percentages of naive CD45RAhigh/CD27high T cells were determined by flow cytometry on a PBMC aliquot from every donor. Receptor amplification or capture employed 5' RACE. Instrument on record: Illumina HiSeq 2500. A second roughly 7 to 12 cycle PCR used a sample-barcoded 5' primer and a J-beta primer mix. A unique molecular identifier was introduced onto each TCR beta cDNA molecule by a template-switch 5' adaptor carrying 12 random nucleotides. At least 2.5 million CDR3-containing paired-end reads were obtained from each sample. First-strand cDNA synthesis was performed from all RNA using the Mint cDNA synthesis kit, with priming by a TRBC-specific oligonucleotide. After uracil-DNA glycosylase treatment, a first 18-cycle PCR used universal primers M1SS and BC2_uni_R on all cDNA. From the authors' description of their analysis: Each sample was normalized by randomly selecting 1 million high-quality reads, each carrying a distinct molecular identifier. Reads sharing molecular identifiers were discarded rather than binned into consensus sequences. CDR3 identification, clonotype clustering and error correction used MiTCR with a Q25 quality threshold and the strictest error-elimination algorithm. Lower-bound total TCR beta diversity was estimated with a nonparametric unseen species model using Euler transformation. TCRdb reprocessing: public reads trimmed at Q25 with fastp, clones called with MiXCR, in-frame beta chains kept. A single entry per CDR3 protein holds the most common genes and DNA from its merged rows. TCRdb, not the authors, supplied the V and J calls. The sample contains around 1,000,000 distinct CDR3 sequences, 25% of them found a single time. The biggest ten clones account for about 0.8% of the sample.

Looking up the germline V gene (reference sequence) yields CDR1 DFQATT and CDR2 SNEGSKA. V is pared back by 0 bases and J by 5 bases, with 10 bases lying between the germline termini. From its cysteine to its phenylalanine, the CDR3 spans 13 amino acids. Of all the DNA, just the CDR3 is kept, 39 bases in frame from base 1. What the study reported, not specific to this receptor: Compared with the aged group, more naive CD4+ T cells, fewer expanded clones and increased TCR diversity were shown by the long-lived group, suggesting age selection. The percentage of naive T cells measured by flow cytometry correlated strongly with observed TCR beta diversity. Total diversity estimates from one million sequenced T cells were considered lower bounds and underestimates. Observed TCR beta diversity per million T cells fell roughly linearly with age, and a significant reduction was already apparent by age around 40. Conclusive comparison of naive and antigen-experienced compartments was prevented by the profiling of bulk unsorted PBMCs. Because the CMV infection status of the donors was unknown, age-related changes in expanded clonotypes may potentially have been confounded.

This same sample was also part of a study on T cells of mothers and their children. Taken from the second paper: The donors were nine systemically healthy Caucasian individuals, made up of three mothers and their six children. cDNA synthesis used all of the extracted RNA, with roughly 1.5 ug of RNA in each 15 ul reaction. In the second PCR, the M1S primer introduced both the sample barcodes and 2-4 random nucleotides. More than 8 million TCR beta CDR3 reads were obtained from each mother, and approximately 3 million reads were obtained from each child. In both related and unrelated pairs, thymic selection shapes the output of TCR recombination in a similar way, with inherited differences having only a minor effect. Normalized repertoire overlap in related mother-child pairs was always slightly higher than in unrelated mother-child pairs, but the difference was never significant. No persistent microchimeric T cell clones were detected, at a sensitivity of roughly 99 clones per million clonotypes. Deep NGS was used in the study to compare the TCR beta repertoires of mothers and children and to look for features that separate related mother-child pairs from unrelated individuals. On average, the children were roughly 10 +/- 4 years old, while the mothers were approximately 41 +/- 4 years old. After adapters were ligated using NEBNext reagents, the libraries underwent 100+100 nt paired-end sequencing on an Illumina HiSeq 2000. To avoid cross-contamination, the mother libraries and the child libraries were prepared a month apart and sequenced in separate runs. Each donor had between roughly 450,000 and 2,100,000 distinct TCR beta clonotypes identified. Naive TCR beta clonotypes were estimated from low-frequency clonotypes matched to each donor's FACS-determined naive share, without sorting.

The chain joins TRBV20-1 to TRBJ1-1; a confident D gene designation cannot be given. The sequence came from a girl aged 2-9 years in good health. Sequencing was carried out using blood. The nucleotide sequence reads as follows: TGCAGTGCTAGAGAAGCAGATTTAACTGAAGCTTTCTTT. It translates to CSAREADLTEAFF.